Listed here are 29 T cell receptor beta chains from one sample, sequenced in a study of blood T cell repertoires in COVID-19. Profiling relied on immunoSEQ multiplex PCR, and the TCRdb table lists in-frame clones only, not all of them. The table includes about 400,000 clones, around 90% detected once. Sequencing was carried out using peripheral blood. The receptors originated from a man aged 35 to 55 with acute or convalescent COVID-19.

This clone was picked up a small number of times. The V gene is TRBV19, the J gene TRBJ1-4; D uncertain. The CDR3 contains 16 residues. Germline CDR1 and CDR2: LNHDA and SQIVND (reference sequence). V lost 0 bases to trimming and J lost 0 bases, with 8 bases between them. This CDR3 reads CASSIDRSTTNEKLFF. The CDR3 nucleotides read TGTGCCAGTAGTATAGATCGTAGTACAACTAATGAAAAACTGTTTTTT.

This clone was observed a handful of times. The genes are TRBV7-2 and TRBJ2-7; weak D call: TRBD1 (6 bases). Trimming removed 5 bases from V and 0 bases from J, with 14 bases in between. The CDR3 spans 15 residues. Germline V lookup: CDR1 SGHTA, CDR2 FQGNSA. CDR3 in amino acids: CASSTNYRVSYEQYF. For the CDR3, the DNA is TGTGCCAGCAGCACCAATTACAGGGTCTCCTACGAGCAGTACTTC.

The genes are TRBV11-2 and TRBJ1-5, with 7 bases that match TRBD1. CDR1 is SGHAT, CDR2 FQNNGV, per germline. The CDR3 runs to 13 residues. Trimming at V came to 5 bases and at J to 8 bases, leaving 6 bases not matched to a gene. The CDR3 loop is CASSRQGTEPQHF. The CDR3 DNA follows: TGTGCCAGCAGCCGACAGGGAACCGAGCCCCAGCATTTT.

This sequence joins TRBV24-1 and TRBJ2-7; D perhaps matches TRBD2 (5 bases). Trimming took 7 bases from V and 5 from J, leaving 14 bases between them. This CDR3 spans 13 amino acids. CDR1 KGHDR and CDR2 SFDVKD come from the germline V gene. Here the CDR3 DNA reads TGTGCCACCAGCCCGGGGAGCCCCCACGAGCAGTACTTC. Its protein product is CATSPGSPHEQYF.

The chain couples TRBV6-2 or TRBV6-3 to TRBJ1-5; TRBD1 might be the D (5 bases). The V gene lost 6 bases and the J gene lost 0 bases, with 6 bases spanning the gap. This CDR3 has 13 residues. The V gene's germline CDR1 is MNHEY and CDR2 SVGEGT. The CDR3 DNA reads as TGTGCCAGCAGCGACAGTAGCAATCAGCCCCAGCATTTT. It translates to CASSDSSNQPQHF.

This chain joins TRBV3-1 (or the pseudogene TRBV3-2) and TRBJ2-7, with 7 bases matching TRBD1. The J segment lost 6 bases and the V segment lost 3 bases, leaving 5 bases of the junction unmatched. Germline V CDR1 and CDR2: LGHDT, YNNKEL (reference sequence). This CDR3 contains 13 residues. CDR3 DNA sequence: TGTGCCAGCAGCCATGGGACAGTAGGCGAGCAGTACTTC. Its translation is CASSHGTVGEQYF.

This chain joins TRBV11-2 and TRBJ2-1, with D perhaps TRBD2 (6 bases). The V end lost 2 bases, the J end lost 5 bases, and 19 bases lay between the germline ends. This CDR3 has 17 residues. Germline V lookup: CDR1 SGHAT, CDR2 FQNNGV. CDR3 nucleotide sequence: TGTGCCAGCAGCTTACCCAAGGCCGGGGGTAGTGACAATGAGCAGTTCTTC. This gives the protein CASSLPKAGGSDNEQFF.

J is TRBJ2-2 and V is TRBV27; TRBD1 matches 9 bases. The CDR3 length is 17 residues. Trimming took 5 bases from V and 4 from J; bases not matched to a gene: 11. Germline values: CDR1 MNHEY, CDR2 SMNVEV (reference sequence). The CDR3: CASSLIPGQGGTGELFF. In nucleotides, the CDR3 is TGTGCCAGCAGTCTCATCCCGGGACAGGGCGGCACCGGGGAGCTGTTTTTT.

The chain links TRBV6-2 or TRBV6-3 to TRBJ2-1; the D gene is possibly TRBD2 (6 bases). The V end was cut by 5 bases, the J end by 12 bases, with 14 bases between. Germline loops: CDR1 MNHEY, CDR2 SVGEGT. This CDR3 is 12 amino acids long. The CDR3 DNA is TGTGCCAGCAGTACGGGAGCCCACGGGCAGTTCTTC. It encodes CASSTGAHGQFF.

J is TRBJ2-2 and V is TRBV29-1; unclear D gene. The V gene lost 5 bases and the J gene lost 0 bases, with 7 bases spanning the gap. The germline V gene encodes CDR1 SQVTM and CDR2 ANQGSEA. The CDR3 loop spans 13 amino acids. CDR3 sequence reads: CSVLRSNTGELFF. The CDR3 DNA sequence: TGCAGCGTTCTACGGTCGAACACCGGGGAGCTGTTTTTT.

This chain links TRBV14 with TRBJ2-5; tentatively, D is TRBD2 (6 bases). Germline-derived CDR1 and CDR2 are SGHDN and FVKESK. CDR3 length equals 14 residues. Trimming stripped 4 bases from V and 5 bases from J, with 14 bases between. The CDR3 nucleotides read TGTGCCAGCAGCCTGTCGCTCGGGGGTGAGACCCAGTACTTC. It is translated as CASSLSLGGETQYF.

The rearrangement links TRBV28 to TRBJ2-7; 9 bases align to TRBD1. The CDR3 covers 14 residues. The germline V gene encodes CDR1 MDHEN and CDR2 SYDVKM. V trimming: 8 bases; J trimming: 0 bases; junction bases outside the gene matches: 5. The CDR3 reads CASLRTGASYEQYF. CDR3 coding DNA: TGTGCCAGCCTGAGGACAGGGGCCTCCTACGAGCAGTACTTC.

The rearrangement joins TRBV5-1 to TRBJ1-6; TRBD1 aligns across 10 bases. J gave up 10 bases and V 0 bases, and 4 bases lay outside the gene matches. Germline CDR1 is SGHRS and CDR2 is YFSETQ. This CDR3 has 15 residues. The DNA for the CDR3 is TGCGCCAGCAGCTTGGGGACAGGGGGGCAGTCACCCCTCCACTTT. Its protein product is CASSLGTGGQSPLHF.

The rearrangement joins TRBV7-8 to TRBJ1-1; D call uncertain. Germline CDR1 is SGHVS and CDR2 is FQNEAQ. V was shortened by 1 base and J by 5 bases, with 8 bases between the two germline ends. This CDR3 has 13 amino acids. The chain's CDR3 is CASSLGTWTEAFF. The CDR3 DNA follows: TGTGCCAGCAGCTTAGGCACATGGACTGAAGCTTTCTTT.

This chain uses TRBV13 with TRBJ2-1, with TRBD2 matching 8 bases. The CDR3 is made up of 23 amino acids. Germline V CDR1 and CDR2: PRHDT, FYEKMQ (reference sequence). V lost 4 bases to trimming and J lost 4 bases; unmatched junction nucleotides: 30. In DNA form, the CDR3 reads TGTGCCAGCAGCTCCTTAGACAGGCTGGGCAGCGGGAGTATCTCCCCTTTTTACAATGAGCAGTTCTTC. Protein sequence: CASSSLDRLGSGSISPFYNEQFF. The full variable domain, completed using reference TRBV13 and TRBJ2-1, is AAGVIQSPRHLIKEKRETATLKCYPIPRHDTVYWYQQGPGQDPQFLISFYEKMQSDKGSIPDRFSAQQFSDYHSELNMSSLELGDSALYFCASSSLDRLGSGSISPFYNEQFFGPGTRLTVL.

This clone was seen just once. The chain joins TRBV27 to TRBJ2-1; 10 bases are a match to TRBD1. Trimming cost V 5 bases and J 7 bases; bases outside gene matches: 5. Germline V gives CDR1 MNHEY, CDR2 SMNVEV (reference sequence). The CDR3 is made up of 14 amino acids. DNA of the CDR3: TGTGCCAGCAGTGGGACAGGGGCGGCGAATGAGCAGTTCTTC. Residues: CASSGTGAANEQFF.

This clone occurred once. The chain recombines TRBV3-1 (or the pseudogene TRBV3-2) with TRBJ2-7; D uncertain. The germline CDR1 and CDR2 sequences are LGHDT and YNNKEL (reference sequence). V gave up 1 base and J gave up 3 bases, with 19 bases separating them. The CDR3 totals 17 residues. This CDR3 reads CASSQGRTNWPSYEQYF. CDR3 DNA: TGTGCCAGCAGCCAAGGGCGAACTAACTGGCCTAGCTACGAGCAGTACTTC.

This chain links TRBV5-1 with TRBJ2-3, with D tentatively TRBD2 (6 bases). This CDR3 is 15 amino acids long. V gave up 0 bases and J gave up 3 bases, with 11 bases separating them. Germline CDR1 SGHRS, CDR2 YFSETQ. The CDR3 loop is CASSLELGRTDTQYF. The CDR3 region has the DNA TGCGCCAGCAGCTTGGAATTGGGGAGGACAGATACGCAGTATTTT.

The rearrangement links TRBV28 to TRBJ1-5; D not certain. The CDR3 is made up of 12 amino acids. V lost 6 bases and J lost 2, with 5 bases in between. Per the germline V gene, CDR1 is MDHEN and CDR2 is SYDVKM. In nucleotides, the CDR3 is TGTGCCAGCAGGCGGGGCAATCAGCCCCAGCATTTT. Amino acids: CASRRGNQPQHF.

The CDR3 loop reads CASSQERGTWYNEQFF. The CDR3 DNA follows: TGTGCCAGCAGCCAAGAACGAGGGACTTGGTACAATGAGCAGTTCTTC. The chain joins TRBV4-2 to TRBJ2-1; maybe TRBD2 (6 bases). Germline values: CDR1 LGHNA, CDR2 YNFKEQ. V was trimmed by 0 bases and J by 4 bases, leaving 13 bases between them. The length of the CDR3 is 16 residues.

This chain uses TRBV20-1 with TRBJ2-5; D perhaps matches TRBD1 (5 bases). Per the germline V gene, CDR1 is DFQATT and CDR2 is SNEGSKA (reference sequence). The V end lost 4 bases, the J end lost 3 bases, and 6 bases lay between the germline ends. This CDR3 is 11 amino acids long. The CDR3 spells CSATGKETQYF. DNA for the CDR3: TGCAGTGCTACAGGGAAAGAGACCCAGTACTTC.

The V gene is TRBV28, the J gene TRBJ2-1; D is perhaps TRBD2 (5 bases). The V gene's germline CDR1 is MDHEN and CDR2 SYDVKM. With 11 bases removed from V and 6 bases from J, the gap between germline ends came to 8 bases. The CDR3 contains 10 residues. Here the CDR3 reads CAAEANEQFF. Written as DNA, the CDR3 is TGTGCCGCGGAGGCCAATGAGCAGTTCTTC.

The chain combines TRBV5-1 with TRBJ2-5; TRBD2 might be the D (5 bases). V lost 0 bases to trimming and J lost 7 bases, with 13 bases between them. The CDR3 covers 14 residues. The V gene's germline CDR1 is SGHRS and CDR2 YFSETQ. The DNA of the CDR3 is TGCGCCAGCAGCTTGGCTGGACTCCTCGGGACCCAGTACTTC. Its translation is CASSLAGLLGTQYF.

The chain combines TRBV19 with TRBJ2-7; 9 positions agree with TRBD1. This CDR3 comprises 15 residues. V lost 4 bases to trimming and J lost 7 bases; unmatched junction nucleotides: 11. Germline V lookup: CDR1 LNHDA, CDR2 SQIVND (reference sequence). CDR3 protein: CASSNSWTGDKEQYF. For the CDR3, the DNA is TGTGCCAGTAGTAATTCGTGGACAGGGGATAAAGAGCAGTACTTC. The whole variable domain, remainder taken from reference TRBV19 and TRBJ2-7, is DGGITQSPKYLFRKEGQNVTLSCEQNLNHDAMYWYRQDPGQGLRLIYYSQIVNDFQKGDIAEGYSVSREKKESFPLTVTSAQKNPTAFYLCASSNSWTGDKEQYFGPGTRLTVT.

This clone was detected only once. CDR3 sequence (DNA): TGTGCCAGCAGCTCGCAGGGGGGATATTCACCCCTCCACTTT. Translated: CASSSQGGYSPLHF. The chain recombines TRBV9 with TRBJ1-6; 7 bases align to TRBD1. V lost 4 bases to trimming and J lost 8 bases; unmatched junction nucleotides: 6. CDR1 is SGDLS, CDR2 YYNGEE, per germline. The CDR3 loop spans 14 amino acids.

The chain is built from TRBV7-9 and TRBJ2-1; 7 bases match TRBD1. Germline V lookup: CDR1 SEHNR, CDR2 FQNEAQ (reference sequence). The CDR3 runs 14 residues. V dropped 4 bases and J dropped 5; count of bases not matched to a gene: 5. CDR3 loop: CASSSTGADNEQFF. The CDR3 nucleotides are TGTGCCAGCAGCTCCACAGGGGCCGACAATGAGCAGTTCTTC.

This clone was found a few times. One end of the junction fails to match germline, which may point to a read error. V gene TRBV6-2 or TRBV6-3 combines with J gene TRBJ2-1; D is perhaps TRBD2 (5 bases). The CDR3 totals 11 residues. The germline V gene encodes CDR1 MNHEY and CDR2 SVGEGT. The CDR3 loop reads CASSDRDLELF. The DNA of the CDR3 is TGTGCCAGCAGTGACCGGGATCTGGAGCTCTTC.

This clone occurred a few times. The rearrangement uses TRBV9 and TRBJ1-5, with 7 bases lining up with TRBD1. CDR1 and CDR2 (germline): SGDLS, YYNGEE. This CDR3 contains 14 residues. Unmatched junction bases numbered 1, after V lost 0 bases and J lost 4 bases. The CDR3 DNA is TGTGCCAGCAGCGTAGAGACAGGGAATCAGCCCCAGCATTTT. It translates to CASSVETGNQPQHF.

This chain uses TRBV5-4 with TRBJ2-5, with 8 bases fitting TRBD2. This CDR3 has 14 amino acids. CDR1 and CDR2 from the germline V gene are SGHNT and YYREEE (reference sequence). Germline trimming cut 5 bases from V and 6 bases from J; bases unmatched to any gene: 9. This CDR3 reads CASSSGLGLKTQYF. The CDR3 region has the DNA TGTGCCAGCAGTTCGGGACTAGGGTTGAAGACCCAGTACTTC.